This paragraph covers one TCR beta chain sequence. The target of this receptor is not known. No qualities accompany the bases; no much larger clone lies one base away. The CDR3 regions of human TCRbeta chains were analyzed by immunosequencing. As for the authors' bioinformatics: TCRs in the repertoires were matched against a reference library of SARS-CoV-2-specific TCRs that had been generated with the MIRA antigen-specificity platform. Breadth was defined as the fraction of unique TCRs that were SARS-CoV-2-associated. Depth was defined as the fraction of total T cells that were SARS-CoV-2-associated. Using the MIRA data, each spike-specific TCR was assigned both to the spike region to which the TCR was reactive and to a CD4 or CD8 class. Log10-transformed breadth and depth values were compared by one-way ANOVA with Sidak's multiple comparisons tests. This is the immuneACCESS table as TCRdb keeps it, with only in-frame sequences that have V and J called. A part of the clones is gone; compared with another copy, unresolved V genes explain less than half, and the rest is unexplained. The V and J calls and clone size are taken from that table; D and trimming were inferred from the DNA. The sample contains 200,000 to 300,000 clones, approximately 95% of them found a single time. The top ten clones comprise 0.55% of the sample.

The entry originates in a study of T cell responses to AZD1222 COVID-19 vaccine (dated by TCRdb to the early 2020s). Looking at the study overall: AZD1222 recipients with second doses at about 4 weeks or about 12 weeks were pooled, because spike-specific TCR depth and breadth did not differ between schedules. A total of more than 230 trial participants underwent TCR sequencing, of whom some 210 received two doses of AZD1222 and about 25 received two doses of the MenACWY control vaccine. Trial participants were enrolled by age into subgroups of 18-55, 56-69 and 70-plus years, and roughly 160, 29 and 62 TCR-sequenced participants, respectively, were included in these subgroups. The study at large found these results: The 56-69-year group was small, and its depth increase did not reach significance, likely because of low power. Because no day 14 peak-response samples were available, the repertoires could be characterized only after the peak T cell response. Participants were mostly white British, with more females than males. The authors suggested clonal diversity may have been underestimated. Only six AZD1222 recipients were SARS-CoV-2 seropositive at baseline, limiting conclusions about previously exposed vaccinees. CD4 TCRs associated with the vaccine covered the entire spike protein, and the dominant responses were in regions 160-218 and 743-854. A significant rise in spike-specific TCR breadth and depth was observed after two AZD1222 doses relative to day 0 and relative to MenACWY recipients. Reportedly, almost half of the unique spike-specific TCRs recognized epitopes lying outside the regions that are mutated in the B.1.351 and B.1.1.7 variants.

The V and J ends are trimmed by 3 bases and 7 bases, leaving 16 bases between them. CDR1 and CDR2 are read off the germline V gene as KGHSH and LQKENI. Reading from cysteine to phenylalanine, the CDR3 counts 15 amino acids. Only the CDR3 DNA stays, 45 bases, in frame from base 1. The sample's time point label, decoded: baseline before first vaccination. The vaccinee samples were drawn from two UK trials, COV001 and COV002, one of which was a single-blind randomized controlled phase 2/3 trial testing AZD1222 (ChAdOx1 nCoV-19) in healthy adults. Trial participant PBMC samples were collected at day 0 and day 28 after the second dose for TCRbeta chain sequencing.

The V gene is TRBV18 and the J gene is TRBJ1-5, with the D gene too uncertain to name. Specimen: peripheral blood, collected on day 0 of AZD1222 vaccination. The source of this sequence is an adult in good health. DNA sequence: TGTGCCAGCTCACCGTCAAGGGAGTCGCGGCAGCCCCAGCATTTT. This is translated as CASSPSRESRQPQHF.